This entry describes one T cell receptor beta chain. These data come from a study of blood T cell repertoires in COVID-19. Study-level background: COVID-19 samples, acute and convalescent, were from the United States, Italy and Spain. T cells, B-cell-depleted T cells, or PBMCs provided the cDNA or gDNA that served as material.

Participants were aged about 18 to 90 years from approximately 23 US areas. CDR1 and CDR2 from the germline V gene are SGHAT and FQNNGV. The CDR3 runs 14 residues. V was pared by 7 bases and J by 1 base, with 4 bases of the junction left unmatched. As handled by the study authors: From reference gene primer amplification, estimates of nucleated cell counts were derived. Clones were sequenced by immunoSEQ multiplex PCR, and TCRdb holds only the in-frame ones, with some missing. That table gives V, J and clone size, and the DNA gave D and trimming. In the table there are around 300,000 clones, approximately 89% of which are singletons.

V and J are TRBV11-2 and TRBJ2-1; the match to TRBD2 covers 7 bases. This sequence originates from a young woman who had recovered from COVID-19. Material: PBMCs or T cells enriched from blood (not recorded which). In nucleotides, the CDR3 is TGTGCCAGCACCCGGGGGGTTTCCTACAATGAGCAGTTCTTC. It yields the protein CASTRGVSYNEQFF.